The 9 T cell receptor beta chains presented below share a single source sample, sequenced in a study of CD8 T cells in Susac syndrome. It was with random hexamers that roughly 0.5 to 1 ug RNA was reverse transcribed. TCRdb re-analysed the immunoSEQ multiplex PCR reads in MiXCR, keeping a single row per CDR3 protein. Altogether about 130,000 distinct CDR3 sequences are present, just over 90% being singletons, with the ten largest covering approximately 0.31%. Sequencing was carried out using CD8+ T cells from PBMCs. Every receptor here comes from a human donor with multiple sclerosis.

Written as DNA, the CDR3 is TGTGCCTGGAGTGCCCGGGGGCGGGACATTCAGTACTTC. Amino acid sequence: CAWSARGRDIQYF. This chain connects TRBV30 to TRBJ2-4; the D gene could be TRBD1 or TRBD2 (6 bases each). Per the germline V gene, CDR1 is GTSNPN and CDR2 is SVGIG (reference sequence). The CDR3 has 13 amino acids. The V gene lost 1 base and the J gene lost 8 bases, with 12 bases spanning the gap.

The chain employs TRBV11-2 and TRBJ1-5; D not certain. The CDR3 runs to 15 residues. Between the trimmed V and J ends, which lost 1 base and 7 bases, there was a span of 14 bases. The V gene's germline CDR1 is SGHAT and CDR2 FQNNGV. CDR3 protein: CASSLGGGVGQPQHF. DNA for the CDR3: TGTGCCAGCAGCTTAGGCGGCGGGGTAGGGCAGCCCCAGCATTTT.

The V gene is TRBV6-5, the J gene TRBJ2-7; TRBD2 is a possible D gene (5 bases). The CDR3 extends over 14 amino acids. The germline CDR1 and CDR2 sequences are MNHEY and SVGAGI. V was shortened by 10 bases and J by 0 bases, with 16 bases between the two germline ends. CDR3 in DNA: TGTGCCACCTCCATTACCGCGGGCTCCTACGAGCAGTACGTC. Translation gives CATSITAGSYEQYV.

V and J are TRBV9 and TRBJ2-1, with 15 bases fitting TRBD2. CDR1 and CDR2 from the germline V gene are SGDLS and YYNGEE. V lost 3 bases and J lost 10; bases outside the gene matches: 17. CDR3 length: 19 amino acids. CDR3 DNA sequence: TGTGCCAGCAGCGGGAATCCGGGACTAGCGGGAGGAGGGACGGGGGAGCAGTTCTTC. Residues: CASSGNPGLAGGGTGEQFF.

The gene calls are TRBV12-3 or TRBV12-4 and TRBJ1-5; a possible D gene is TRBD1 (5 bases). V lost 6 bases and J lost 1, with 16 bases in between. This CDR3 is built from 16 residues. CDR3 DNA: TGTGCCAGCAGCCCCCCCGGGGCCCAGAGCAATCAGCCCCAGCATTTT. Encoded protein: CASSPPGAQSNQPQHF.

The CDR3 DNA reads TGCAGTGCTCGTCCCCACAGGGCGAGCTCCTACGAGCAGTACTTC. Its translation: CSARPHRASSYEQYF. This chain connects TRBV20-1 to TRBJ2-7, with a tentative D call TRBD1 (6 bases). Trimming took off 5 bases at V and 0 bases at J, with 17 bases between the two ends. CDR3 length: 15 amino acids. Germline CDR1 is DFQATT and CDR2 is SNEGSKA (reference sequence).

The chain links TRBV9 to TRBJ2-3; D not certain. CDR3 size: 15 residues. Trimming stripped 4 bases from V and 1 base from J, with 13 bases between. CDR1 and CDR2 from the germline V gene are SGDLS and YYNGEE. CDR3 amino acids: CASSSQGSGTDTQYF. Here the CDR3 DNA reads TGTGCCAGCAGCTCACAAGGCAGTGGCACAGATACGCAGTATTTT.

This clonotype is a singleton in its sample. The chain has TRBV19 and TRBJ1-1; D may be TRBD1 (6 bases). The germline V and J ends were trimmed by 2 bases and 5 bases, with 9 bases remaining between them. Germline values: CDR1 LNHDA, CDR2 SQIVND (reference sequence). This CDR3 contains 13 residues. The CDR3 region is CASSIQGWTEAFF. As DNA, the CDR3 is TGTGCCAGTAGTATACAGGGGTGGACTGAAGCTTTCTTT.

This sequence joins TRBV9 and TRBJ1-2; 7 bases are a match to TRBD1. V lost 3 bases to trimming and J lost 6 bases; unmatched junction nucleotides: 5. The CDR3 is 13 amino acids. Germline V gene lookup returns CDR1 SGDLS and CDR2 YYNGEE. Here the CDR3 DNA reads TGTGCCAGCAGCGCGACAGGGAGGAATGGCTACACCTTC. Its protein product is CASSATGRNGYTF. Drawing the rest from reference TRBV9 and TRBJ1-2, the complete variable domain is DSGVTQTPKHLITATGQRVTLRCSPRSGDLSVYWYQQSLDQGLQFLIQYYNGEERAKGNILERFSAQQFPDLHSELNLSSLELGDSALYFCASSATGRNGYTFGSGTRLTVV.